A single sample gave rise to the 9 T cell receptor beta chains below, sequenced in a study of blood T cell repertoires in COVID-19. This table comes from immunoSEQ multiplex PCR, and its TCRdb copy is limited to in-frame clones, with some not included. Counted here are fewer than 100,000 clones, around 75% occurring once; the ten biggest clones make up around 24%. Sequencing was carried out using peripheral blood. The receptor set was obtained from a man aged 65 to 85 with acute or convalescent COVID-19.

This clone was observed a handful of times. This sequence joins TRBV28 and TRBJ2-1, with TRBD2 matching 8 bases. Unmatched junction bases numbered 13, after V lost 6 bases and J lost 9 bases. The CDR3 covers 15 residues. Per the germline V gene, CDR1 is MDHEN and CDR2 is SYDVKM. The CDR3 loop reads CASSGRAGRQGEQFF. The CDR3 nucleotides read TGTGCCAGCAGCGGGAGGGCGGGAAGACAAGGTGAGCAGTTCTTC.

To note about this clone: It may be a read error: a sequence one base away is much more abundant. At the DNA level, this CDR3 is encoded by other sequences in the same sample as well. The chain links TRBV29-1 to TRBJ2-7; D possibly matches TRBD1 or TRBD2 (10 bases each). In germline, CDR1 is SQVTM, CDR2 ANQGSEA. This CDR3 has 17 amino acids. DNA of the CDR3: TGCAGCGTCCGGGACAGGGGAGCTAGCGGGAGCTCCTACGAGCAATACTTC. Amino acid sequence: CSVRDRGASGSSYEQYF.

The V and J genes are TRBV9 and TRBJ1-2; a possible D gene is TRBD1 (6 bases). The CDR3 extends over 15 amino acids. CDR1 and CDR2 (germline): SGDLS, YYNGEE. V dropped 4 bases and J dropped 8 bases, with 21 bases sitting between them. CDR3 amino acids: CASSSIQGRGGGYTF. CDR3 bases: TGTGCCAGCAGCTCAATACAGGGCAGGGGCGGAGGCTACACCTTC.

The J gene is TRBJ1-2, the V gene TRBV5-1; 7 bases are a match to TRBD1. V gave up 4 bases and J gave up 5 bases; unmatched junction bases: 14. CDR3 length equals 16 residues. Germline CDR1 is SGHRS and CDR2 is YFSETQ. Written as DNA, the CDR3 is TGCGCCAGCAGCACAGGGGACGGGGAGATGGGTTATGGCTACACCTTC. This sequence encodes CASSTGDGEMGYGYTF.

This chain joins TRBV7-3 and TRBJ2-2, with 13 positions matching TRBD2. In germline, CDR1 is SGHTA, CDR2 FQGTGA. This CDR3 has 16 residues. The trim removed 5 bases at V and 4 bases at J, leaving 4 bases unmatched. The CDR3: CASSRTSGRATGELFF. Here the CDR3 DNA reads TGTGCCAGCAGCCGAACTAGCGGGAGGGCCACCGGGGAGCTGTTTTTT.

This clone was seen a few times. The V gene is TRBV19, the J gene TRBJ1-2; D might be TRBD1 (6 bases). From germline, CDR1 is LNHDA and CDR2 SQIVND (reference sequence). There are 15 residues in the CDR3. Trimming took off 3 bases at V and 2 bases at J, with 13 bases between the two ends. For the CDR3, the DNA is TGTGCCAGTAGTATTGGGACAAGGGGCAACTATGGCTACACCTTC. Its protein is CASSIGTRGNYGYTF.

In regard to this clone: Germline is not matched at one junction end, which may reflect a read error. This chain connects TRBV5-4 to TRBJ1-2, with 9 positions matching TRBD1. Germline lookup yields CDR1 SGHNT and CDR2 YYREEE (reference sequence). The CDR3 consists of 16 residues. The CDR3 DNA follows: TGTGCCAGCAGTTTGGAGGGGACAGGGAGTAACTATGGCTACACCTTC. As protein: CASSLEGTGSNYGYTF.

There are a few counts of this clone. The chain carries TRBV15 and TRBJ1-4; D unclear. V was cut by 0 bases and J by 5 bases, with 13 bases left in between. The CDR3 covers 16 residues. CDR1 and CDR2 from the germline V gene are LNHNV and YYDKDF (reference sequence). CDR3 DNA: TGTGCCACCAGCAGAGATTCGAGGGTGGGAAATGAAAAACTGTTTTTT. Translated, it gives CATSRDSRVGNEKLFF. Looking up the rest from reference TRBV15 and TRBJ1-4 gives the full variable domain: DAMVIQNPRYQVTQFGKPVTLSCSQTLNHNVMYWYQQKSSQAPKLLFHYYDKDFNNEADTPDNFQSRRPNTSFCFLDIRSPGLGDTAMYLCATSRDSRVGNEKLFFGSGTQLSVL.

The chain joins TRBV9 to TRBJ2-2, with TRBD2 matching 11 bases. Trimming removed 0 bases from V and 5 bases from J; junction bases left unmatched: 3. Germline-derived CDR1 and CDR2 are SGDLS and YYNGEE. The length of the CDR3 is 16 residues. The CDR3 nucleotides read TGTGCCAGCAGCGTAGAAATAGCGGGAGGGACCGGGGAGCTGTTTTTT. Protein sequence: CASSVEIAGGTGELFF. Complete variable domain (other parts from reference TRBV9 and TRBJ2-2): DSGVTQTPKHLITATGQRVTLRCSPRSGDLSVYWYQQSLDQGLQFLIQYYNGEERAKGNILERFSAQQFPDLHSELNLSSLELGDSALYFCASSVEIAGGTGELFFGEGSRLTVL.